This T cell receptor beta chain derives from a study of shared clonotypes between healthy human individuals. Division of CD4+ cells produced a CD45RA+ naive subset and a CD45RA-negative memory subset. Germline V lookup: CDR1 PRHDT, CDR2 FYEKMQ (reference sequence). Trimming left V 6 bases short and J 0 bases short, with 6 bases between. The CDR3 sequence is 14 residues long. Measured with immunoSEQ multiplex PCR; TCRdb has only the in-frame clones, and not every one. Among about 680,000 clones, approximately 74% were seen once, and the ten largest hold over 1.5%. The sequencing input was memory CD4+ T cells sorted from blood. The subset denotes: CD45RA-negative fraction. This sequence originates from a woman aged 30 to 39 in good health. J is TRBJ2-6 and V is TRBV13; TRBD2 might be the D (5 bases). CDR3 protein: CASSLASGANVLTF. In DNA, the CDR3 is TGTGCCAGCAGTCTAGCCTCTGGGGCCAACGTCCTGACTTTC.